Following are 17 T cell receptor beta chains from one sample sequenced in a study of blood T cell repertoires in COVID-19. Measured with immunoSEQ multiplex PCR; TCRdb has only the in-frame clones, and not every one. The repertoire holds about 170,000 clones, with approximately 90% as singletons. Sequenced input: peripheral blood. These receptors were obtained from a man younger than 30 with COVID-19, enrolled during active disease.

In DNA, the CDR3 is TGTGCCAGCTCACCCCAAGTGGGGGGTTGGGTCACTGAAGCTTTCTTT. Translation: CASSPQVGGWVTEAFF. The genes are TRBV18 and TRBJ1-1; tentative D call: TRBD1 (5 bases). Trimming stripped 3 bases from V and 4 bases from J, with 18 bases between. This CDR3 is built from 16 residues. CDR1 is KGHSH, CDR2 LQKENI, per germline.

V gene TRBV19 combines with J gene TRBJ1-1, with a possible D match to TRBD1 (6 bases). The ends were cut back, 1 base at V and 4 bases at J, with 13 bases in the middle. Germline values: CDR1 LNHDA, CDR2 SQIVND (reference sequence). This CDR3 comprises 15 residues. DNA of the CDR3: TGTGCCAGTAGTATAGTAGGGGGGGTAGGCACTGAAGCTTTCTTT. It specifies CASSIVGGVGTEAFF.

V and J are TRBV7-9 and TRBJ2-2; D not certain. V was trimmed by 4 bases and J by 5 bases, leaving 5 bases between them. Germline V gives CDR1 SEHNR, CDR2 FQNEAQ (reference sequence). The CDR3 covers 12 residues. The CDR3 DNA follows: TGTGCCAGCAGCTCCCTAACCGGGGAGCTGTTTTTT. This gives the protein CASSSLTGELFF.

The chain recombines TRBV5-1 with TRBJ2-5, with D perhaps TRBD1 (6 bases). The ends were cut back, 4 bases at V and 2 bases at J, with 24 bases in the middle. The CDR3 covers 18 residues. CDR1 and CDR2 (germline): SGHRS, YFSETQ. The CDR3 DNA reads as TGCGCCAGCAGCCGGGACATCCCCGCCCTATTTAGGCAAGAGACCCAGTACTTC. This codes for CASSRDIPALFRQETQYF. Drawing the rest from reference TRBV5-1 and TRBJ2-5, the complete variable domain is KAGVTQTPRYLIKTRGQQVTLSCSPISGHRSVSWYQQTPGQGLQFLFEYFSETQRNKGNFPGRFSGRQFSNSRSEMNVSTLELGDSALYLCASSRDIPALFRQETQYFGPGTRLLVL.

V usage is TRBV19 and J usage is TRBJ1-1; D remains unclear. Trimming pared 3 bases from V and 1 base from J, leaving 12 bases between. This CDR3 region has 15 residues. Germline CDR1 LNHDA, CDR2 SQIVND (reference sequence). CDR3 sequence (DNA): TGTGCCAGTAGTATTAAAGGTCAGGCGAACACTGAAGCTTTCTTT. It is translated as CASSIKGQANTEAFF.

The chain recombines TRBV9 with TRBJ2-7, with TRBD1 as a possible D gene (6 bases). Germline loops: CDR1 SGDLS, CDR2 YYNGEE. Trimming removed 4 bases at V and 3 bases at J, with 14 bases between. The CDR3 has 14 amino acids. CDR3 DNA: TGTGCCAGCAGCCCTTGGACAGACAGCTACGAGCAGTACTTC. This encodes CASSPWTDSYEQYF.

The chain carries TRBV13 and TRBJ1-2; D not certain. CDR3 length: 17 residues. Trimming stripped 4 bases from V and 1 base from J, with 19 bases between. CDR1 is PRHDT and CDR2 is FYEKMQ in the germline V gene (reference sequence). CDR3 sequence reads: CASSSKDAGKRNYGYTF. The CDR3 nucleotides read TGTGCCAGCAGCTCGAAGGACGCGGGCAAGCGTAACTATGGCTACACCTTC.

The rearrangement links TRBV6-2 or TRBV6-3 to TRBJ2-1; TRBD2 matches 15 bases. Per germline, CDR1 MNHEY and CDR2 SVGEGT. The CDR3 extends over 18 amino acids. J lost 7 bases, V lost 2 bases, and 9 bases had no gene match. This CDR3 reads CASSYGGLAGGFFNEQFF. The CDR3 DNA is TGTGCCAGCAGTTACGGGGGACTAGCGGGAGGTTTCTTTAATGAGCAGTTCTTC.

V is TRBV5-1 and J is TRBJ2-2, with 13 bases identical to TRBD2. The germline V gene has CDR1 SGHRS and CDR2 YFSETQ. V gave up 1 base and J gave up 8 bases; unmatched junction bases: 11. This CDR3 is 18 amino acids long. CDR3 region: CASSLNPGLAGRRGELFF. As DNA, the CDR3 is TGCGCCAGCAGCTTGAACCCGGGACTAGCGGGACGGAGGGGGGAGCTGTTTTTT.

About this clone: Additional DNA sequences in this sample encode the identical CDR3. The CDR3 DNA reads as TGTGCCAGTAGTATCGGGGGTAGCAATCAGCCCCAGCATTTT. This translates into CASSIGGSNQPQHF. The gene calls are TRBV19 and TRBJ1-5; TRBD1 might be the D (5 bases). The CDR3 contains 14 residues. Germline V gene sequence: CDR1 LNHDA, CDR2 SQIVND (reference sequence). V lost 3 bases and J 0 bases, leaving 6 bases between the germline ends.

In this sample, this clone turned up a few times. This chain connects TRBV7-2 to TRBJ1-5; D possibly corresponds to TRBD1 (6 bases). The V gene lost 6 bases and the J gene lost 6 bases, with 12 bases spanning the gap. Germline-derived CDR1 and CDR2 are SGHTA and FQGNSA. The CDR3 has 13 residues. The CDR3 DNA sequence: TGTGCCAGCAGTTGGACAGCCATTCAGCCCCAGCATTTT. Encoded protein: CASSWTAIQPQHF. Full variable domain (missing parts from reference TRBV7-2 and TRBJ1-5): GAGVSQSPSNKVTEKGKDVELRCDPISGHTALYWYRQSLGQGLEFLIYFQGNSAPDKSGLPSDRFSAERTGGSVSTLTIQRTQQEDSAVYLCASSWTAIQPQHFGDGTRLSIL.

CDR3 nucleotide sequence: TGTGCCAGCAGTCCGGGACAGGGGGCCTACGAGCAGTACTTC. Protein sequence: CASSPGQGAYEQYF. V and J are TRBV5-6 and TRBJ2-7, with TRBD1 matching over 11 bases. CDR1 is SGHDT, CDR2 YYEEEE, per germline. This CDR3 contains 14 residues. V lost 5 bases to trimming and J lost 2 bases; unmatched junction nucleotides: 3. The complete variable domain, with remaining parts taken from reference TRBV5-6 and TRBJ2-7, reads DAGVTQSPTHLIKTRGQQVTLRCSPKSGHDTVSWYQQALGQGPQFIFQYYEEEERQRGNFPDRFSGHQFPNYSSELNVNALLLGDSALYLCASSPGQGAYEQYFGPGTRLTVT.

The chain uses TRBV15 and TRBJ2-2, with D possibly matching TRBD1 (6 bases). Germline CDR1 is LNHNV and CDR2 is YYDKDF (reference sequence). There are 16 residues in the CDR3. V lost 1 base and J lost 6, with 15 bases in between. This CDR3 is CATSRVGQGSPGELFF. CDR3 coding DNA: TGTGCCACCAGCAGAGTTGGGCAGGGGTCCCCCGGGGAGCTGTTTTTT. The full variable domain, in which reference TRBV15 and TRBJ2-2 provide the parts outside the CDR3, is DAMVIQNPRYQVTQFGKPVTLSCSQTLNHNVMYWYQQKSSQAPKLLFHYYDKDFNNEADTPDNFQSRRPNTSFCFLDIRSPGLGDTAMYLCATSRVGQGSPGELFFGEGSRLTVL.

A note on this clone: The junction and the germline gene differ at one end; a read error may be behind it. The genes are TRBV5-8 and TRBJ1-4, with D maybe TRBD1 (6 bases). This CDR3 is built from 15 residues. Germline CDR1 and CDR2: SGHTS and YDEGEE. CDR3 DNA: TGTGCCAGCAGCGCCGGACAGATGATTAATGAAAAACTGCTTTTT. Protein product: CASSAGQMINEKLLF.

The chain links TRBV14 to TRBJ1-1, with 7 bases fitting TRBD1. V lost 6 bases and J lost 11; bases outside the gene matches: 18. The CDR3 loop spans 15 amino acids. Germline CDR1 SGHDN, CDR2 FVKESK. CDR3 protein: CASRKTGDVGTGAFF. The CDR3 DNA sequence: TGTGCCAGCAGGAAAACAGGGGACGTTGGAACGGGGGCTTTCTTT.

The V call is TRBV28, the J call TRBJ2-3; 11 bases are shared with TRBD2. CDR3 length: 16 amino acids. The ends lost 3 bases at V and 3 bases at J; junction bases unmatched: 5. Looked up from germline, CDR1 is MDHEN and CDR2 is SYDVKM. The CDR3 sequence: CASSFVVAGGTDTQYF. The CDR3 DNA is TGTGCCAGCAGTTTCGTGGTAGCGGGAGGGACAGATACGCAGTATTTT.

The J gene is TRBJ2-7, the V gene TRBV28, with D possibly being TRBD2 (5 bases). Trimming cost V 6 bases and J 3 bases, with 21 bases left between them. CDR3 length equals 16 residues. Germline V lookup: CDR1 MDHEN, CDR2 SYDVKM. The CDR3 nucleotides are TGTGCCAGCAGGTCGACGTACCGGGTGGAGGACTACGAGCAGTACTTC. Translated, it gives CASRSTYRVEDYEQYF.